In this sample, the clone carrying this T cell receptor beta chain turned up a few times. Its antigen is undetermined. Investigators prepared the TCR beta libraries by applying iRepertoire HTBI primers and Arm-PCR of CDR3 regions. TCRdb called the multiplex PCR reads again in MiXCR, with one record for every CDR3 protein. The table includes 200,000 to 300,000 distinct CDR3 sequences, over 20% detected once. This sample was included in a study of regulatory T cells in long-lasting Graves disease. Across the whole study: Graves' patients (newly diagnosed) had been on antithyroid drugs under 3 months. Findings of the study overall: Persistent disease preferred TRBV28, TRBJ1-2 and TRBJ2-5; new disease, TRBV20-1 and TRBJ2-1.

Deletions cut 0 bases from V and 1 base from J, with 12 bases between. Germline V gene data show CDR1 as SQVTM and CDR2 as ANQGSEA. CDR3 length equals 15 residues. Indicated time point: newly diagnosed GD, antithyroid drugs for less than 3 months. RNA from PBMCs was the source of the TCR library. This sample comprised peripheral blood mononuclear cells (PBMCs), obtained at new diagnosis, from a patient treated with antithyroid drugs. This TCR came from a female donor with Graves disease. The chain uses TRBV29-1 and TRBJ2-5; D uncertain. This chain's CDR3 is CSVEERKERQETQYF. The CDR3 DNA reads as TGCAGCGTTGAAGAAAGAAAGGAGCGCCAAGAGACCCAGTACTTC.